The T cell receptor beta chain described here comes from a study of blood T cell repertoires in COVID-19. Study-wide background: Sample material is recorded as cDNA or gDNA derived from T cells, B-cell-depleted T cells, or PBMCs.

The sample holds one count of this clone. The length of the CDR3 is 14 residues. The ends lost 3 bases at V and 5 bases at J; junction bases unmatched: 6. CDR1 and CDR2 from the germline V gene are SGHAT and FQNNGV. Authors' methods: For nucleated cells, counts were estimated from reference gene primer amplification. Clones were read by immunoSEQ multiplex PCR, and TCRdb kept only the in-frame ones, dropping some. That table furnishes V, J and clone size, whereas the DNA furnished D and trimming. The data contain some 82,000 clones, 81% of them seen just once; the ten biggest clones take up around 40%.

Sequencing was carried out using peripheral blood. The receptor comes from a man of 80 years or more with acute or convalescent COVID-19. V and J are TRBV11-2 and TRBJ1-1; TRBD1 matches 7 bases. As DNA, the CDR3 is TGTGCCAGCAGCTTGTACAGGGGTGGAACTGAAGCTTTCTTT. This gives the protein CASSLYRGGTEAFF.